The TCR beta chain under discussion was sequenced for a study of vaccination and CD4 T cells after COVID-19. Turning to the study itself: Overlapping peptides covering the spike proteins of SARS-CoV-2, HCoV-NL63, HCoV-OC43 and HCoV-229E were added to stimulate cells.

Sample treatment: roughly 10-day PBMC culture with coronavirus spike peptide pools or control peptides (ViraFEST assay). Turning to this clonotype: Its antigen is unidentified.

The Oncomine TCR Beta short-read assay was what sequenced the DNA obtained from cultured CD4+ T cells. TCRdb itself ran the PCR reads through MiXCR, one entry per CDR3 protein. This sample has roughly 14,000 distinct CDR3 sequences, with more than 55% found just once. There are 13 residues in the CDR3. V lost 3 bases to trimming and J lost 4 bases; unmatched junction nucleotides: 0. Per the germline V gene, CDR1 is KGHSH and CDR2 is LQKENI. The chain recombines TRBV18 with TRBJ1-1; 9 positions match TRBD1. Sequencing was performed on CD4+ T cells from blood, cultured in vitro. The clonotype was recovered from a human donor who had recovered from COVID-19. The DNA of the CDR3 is TGTGCCAGCTCACCGGGACAGGGCACTGAAGCTTTCTTT. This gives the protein CASSPGQGTEAFF.